Below, 26 T cell receptor beta chains from the same sample are listed, as sequenced in a study of T cell repertoires in cytomegalovirus infection (dated by TCRdb to about 2019). Which antigens these TCRs recognize remains unknown. The instrument was an Illumina HiSeq 1500. TCRdb reanalyzed the raw reads on its own, using fastp at Q25 for trimming and MiXCR for clone calling, and kept in-frame beta chains. Entries are consolidated by CDR3 protein sequence, retaining the most common genes and DNA. For this sample there are some 100,000 distinct CDR3 sequences; around 30% appear just once. The top ten constitute roughly 81% of the sample. Read against the paper, the sample's treatment or condition label means: in vitro stimulation with specific CMV peptide epitopes to enrich CMV-specific T cells. The sequencing used CD8+ T cells from cultured PBMCs, collected from culture after CMV antigen stimulation. The receptors were sampled from a human donor in good health (CMV status not recorded). Some clones in this sample may be carry-over from other donors' samples.

The chain has TRBV6-5 and TRBJ2-2, with 9 bases fitting TRBD2. This CDR3 is built from 19 residues. Germline V CDR1 and CDR2: MNHEY, SVGAGI. With 0 bases clipped from V and 6 bases from J, the junction kept 14 bases outside the gene matches. Here the CDR3 reads CASSYSAWLAGAGAGELFF. The CDR3 DNA sequence: TGTGCCAGCAGTTACTCGGCTTGGTTAGCGGGGGCCGGGGCCGGGGAGCTGTTTTTT.

Only a few counts were recorded for this clonotype. The chain couples TRBV7-3 to TRBJ2-1; 7 bases agree with TRBD1. Trimming cost V 5 bases and J 15 bases; bases outside gene matches: 10. There are 12 residues in the CDR3. Germline V lookup: CDR1 SGHTA, CDR2 FQGTGA. The CDR3 loop reads CASSTDRVFRFF. CDR3 coding DNA: TGTGCCAGCAGCACCGACAGGGTATTTCGGTTCTTC.

This clonotype showed up just a few times. V usage is TRBV27 and J usage is TRBJ2-1, with D perhaps TRBD1 (6 bases). The CDR3 consists of 14 residues. The V gene's germline CDR1 is MNHEY and CDR2 SMNVEV (reference sequence). Between the trimmed V and J ends, which lost 5 bases and 6 bases, there was a span of 14 bases. Written as DNA, the CDR3 is TGTGCCAGCAGTGCCAGCTGGGGGCCCAATGAGCAGTTCTTC. This sequence encodes CASSASWGPNEQFF.

This clonotype has at least ten counts. CDR3 nucleotides: TGTGCCAGCAGTGAAGATAGTGGGACAGCTTACTACGAGCAGTACTTC. It translates to CASSEDSGTAYYEQYF. The V gene is TRBV2, the J gene TRBJ2-7; 7 nucleotides align to TRBD1. The CDR3 spans 16 residues. Germline CDR1 is SNHLY and CDR2 is FYNNEI. With V trimmed by 1 base and J by 3 bases, 9 bases remained unmatched.

This clonotype came up many times. The V gene is TRBV7-6, the J gene TRBJ1-1, with TRBD1 matching 11 bases. The CDR3 is 15 amino acids. J gave up 2 bases and V 5 bases, and 4 bases lay outside the gene matches. Germline-derived CDR1 and CDR2 are SGHVS and FNYEAQ. CDR3 sequence (DNA): TGTGCCAGCAGCCGGAGGACAGGGGGCAACACTGAAGCTTTCTTT. Translating it yields CASSRRTGGNTEAFF. Based on the CDR3 plus reference TRBV7-6 and TRBJ1-1, the full variable domain is GAGVSQSPRYKVTKRGQDVALRCDPISGHVSLYWYRQALGQGPEFLTYFNYEAQQDKSGLPNDRFSAERPEGSISTLTIQRTEQRDSAMYRCASSRRTGGNTEAFFGQGTRLTVV.

The sample holds a few counts of this clonotype. This chain links TRBV5-1 with TRBJ2-7; D is perhaps TRBD1 or TRBD2 (5 bases each). The CDR3 spans 15 residues. Between the trimmed V and J ends, which lost 1 base and 3 bases, there was a span of 14 bases. Germline loops: CDR1 SGHRS, CDR2 YFSETQ. The CDR3 coding sequence is TGCGCCAGCAGCTTGTCGGCAGGGACCTTCTACGAGCAGTACTTC. Its protein product is CASSLSAGTFYEQYF.

The V and J genes are TRBV29-1 and TRBJ2-7; 9 bases align to TRBD1. CDR3 length: 14 residues. The V gene's germline CDR1 is SQVTM and CDR2 ANQGSEA. J lost 2 bases, V lost 3 bases, and 5 bases had no gene match. This chain's CDR3 is CSVEGQGRAYEQYF. DNA of the CDR3: TGCAGCGTTGAGGGACAGGGAAGGGCCTACGAGCAGTACTTC.

About this clonotype itself: This may be a read error: a much more frequent sequence differs by one nucleotide. The chain couples TRBV12-3 or TRBV12-4 to TRBJ1-5; D is unclear. V was shortened by 3 bases and J by 4 bases, with 13 bases between the two germline ends. CDR3 length equals 15 residues. CDR3 in amino acids: CASSFEEIRNQPQHF. Here the CDR3 DNA reads TGTGCCAGCAGTTTCGAGGAGATTCGGAATCAGCCCCAGCATTTT.

This clonotype has only a few counts. J is TRBJ2-5 and V is TRBV7-6, with 10 bases lining up with TRBD1. V lost 5 bases and J lost 5; bases outside the gene matches: 8. The CDR3 is made up of 15 amino acids. Germline loops: CDR1 SGHVS, CDR2 FNYEAQ. CDR3: CASSETGGAPETQYF. DNA of the CDR3: TGTGCCAGCAGCGAGACAGGGGGCGCCCCGGAGACCCAGTACTTC.

The DNA for the CDR3 is TGTGCCAGCAGCCCAACTAGCGGGGGGGCTTTGAGCTCCTACAATGAGCAGTTCTTC. Its translation: CASSPTSGGALSSYNEQFF. The genes are TRBV7-6 and TRBJ2-1, with 13 bases that match TRBD2. The CDR3 totals 19 residues. J lost 0 bases, V lost 5 bases, and 10 bases had no gene match. The germline gives CDR1 SGHVS, CDR2 FNYEAQ.

V and J are TRBV6-5 and TRBJ2-7; 14 bases are shared with TRBD2. Germline assignment: CDR1 MNHEY and CDR2 SVGAGI. The junction had 4 bases not matched to a gene; V was cut back by 0 bases and J by 6 bases. The CDR3 covers 16 residues. The CDR3 DNA is TGTGCCAGCAGTTACTCGATAGGACTAGCGGGGGGCGAGCAGTACTTC. Its protein product is CASSYSIGLAGGEQYF.

The chain couples TRBV5-4 to TRBJ1-4; D may be TRBD1 (6 bases). There are 14 residues in the CDR3. Germline-derived CDR1 and CDR2 are SGHNT and YYREEE (reference sequence). V was pared by 4 bases and J by 4 bases, with 11 bases between. The CDR3 DNA reads TGTGCCAGCAGCAGCGGACAGTATAATGAAAAACTGTTTTTT. It specifies CASSSGQYNEKLFF.

Ten or more counts support this clonotype. The V and J genes are TRBV7-8 and TRBJ1-5; the D gene is possibly TRBD1 (5 bases). V lost 5 bases and J lost 1, with 9 bases in between. The CDR3 is 14 residues long. Germline V CDR1 and CDR2: SGHVS, FQNEAQ. The CDR3 region is CASSPRTSNQPQHF. In DNA form, the CDR3 reads TGTGCCAGCAGCCCGAGGACAAGCAATCAGCCCCAGCATTTT. Complete variable domain (other parts from reference TRBV7-8 and TRBJ1-5): GAGVSQSPRYKVAKRGQDVALRCDPISGHVSLFWYQQALGQGPEFLTYFQNEAQLDKSGLPSDRFFAERPEGSVSTLKIQRTQQEDSAVYLCASSPRTSNQPQHFGDGTRLSIL.

This clonotype was detected a few times. The rearrangement joins TRBV12-3 or TRBV12-4 to TRBJ1-6, with no clear D. This CDR3 comprises 13 residues. Trimming shortened V by 7 bases and J by 6 bases, and 10 bases separated the two germline ends. The CDR3 spells CASTQAGNSPLHF. CDR3 sequence (DNA): TGTGCCAGCACGCAGGCGGGTAATTCACCCCTCCACTTT.

The chain employs TRBV7-9 and TRBJ1-3; no clear D gene. V was shortened by 5 bases and J by 0 bases, with 8 bases between the two germline ends. Per the germline V gene, CDR1 is SEHNR and CDR2 is FQNEAQ (reference sequence). This CDR3 has 14 amino acids. The CDR3 is CASSPSDSGNTIYF. CDR3 sequence (DNA): TGTGCCAGCAGCCCGTCCGACTCTGGAAACACCATATATTTT.

This clonotype was picked up many times. This chain joins TRBV7-2 and TRBJ2-5; D not certain. The germline V and J ends were trimmed by 1 base and 3 bases, with 6 bases remaining between them. This CDR3 comprises 13 residues. Germline-derived CDR1 and CDR2 are SGHTA and FQGNSA. This chain's CDR3 is CASSLVPKETQYF. In DNA form, the CDR3 reads TGTGCCAGCAGCTTAGTTCCCAAAGAGACCCAGTACTTC.

The rearrangement joins TRBV2 to TRBJ1-2; D might be TRBD1 (5 bases). Germline CDR1 is SNHLY and CDR2 is FYNNEI. V dropped 7 bases and J dropped 3 bases, with 9 bases sitting between them. This CDR3 is 12 amino acids long. The CDR3 spells CASIGGYYGYTF. CDR3 bases: TGTGCCAGCATCGGGGGTTACTATGGCTACACCTTC.

The rearrangement links TRBV15 to TRBJ2-3; D ambiguous. Per the germline V gene, CDR1 is LNHNV and CDR2 is YYDKDF (reference sequence). This CDR3 is 13 amino acids long. Trimming took 0 bases from V and 6 from J, leaving 7 bases between them. The CDR3 DNA sequence: TGTGCCACCAGCAGAGATTCAGTGGATACGCAGTATTTT. Residues: CATSRDSVDTQYF.

This clonotype has only a few counts. The chain uses TRBV4-1 and TRBJ2-7; tentative D call: TRBD1 (5 bases). The CDR3 spans 15 residues. V lost 2 bases and J lost 3, with 14 bases in between. CDR1 and CDR2 (germline): MGHRA, YSYEKL. DNA for the CDR3: TGCGCCAGCAGCCAAATCGAGACAGTAGGCTACGAGCAGTACTTC. It encodes CASSQIETVGYEQYF.

The J gene is TRBJ1-5, the V gene TRBV19, with 7 positions matching TRBD1. Germline V CDR1 and CDR2: LNHDA, SQIVND (reference sequence). V dropped 5 bases and J dropped 4; count of bases not matched to a gene: 8. CDR3 length: 15 amino acids. The CDR3 spells CASSHRDSLNQPQHF. The CDR3 region has the DNA TGTGCCAGTAGTCACCGGGACAGCTTAAATCAGCCCCAGCATTTT.

This clonotype was seen once. V and J are TRBV9 and TRBJ2-6; D is ambiguous. This CDR3 has 16 amino acids. Germline V gene data show CDR1 as SGDLS and CDR2 as YYNGEE. Trimming removed 0 bases at V and 0 bases at J, with 7 bases between. This chain's CDR3 is CASSVEGFSGANVLTF. Here the CDR3 DNA reads TGTGCCAGCAGCGTAGAAGGGTTCTCTGGGGCCAACGTCCTGACTTTC.

The V and J genes are TRBV20-1 and TRBJ2-7; the match to TRBD2 covers 9 bases. The germline CDR1 and CDR2 sequences are DFQATT and SNEGSKA (reference sequence). The CDR3 is made up of 18 amino acids. J lost 2 bases, V lost 0 bases, and 14 bases had no gene match. CDR3 sequence reads: CSARDRASGAGRTYEQYF. CDR3 coding DNA: TGCAGTGCTAGAGATCGGGCTAGCGGGGCGGGTCGGACCTACGAGCAGTACTTC.

V and J are TRBV7-9 and TRBJ1-2, with 10 bases that match TRBD1. CDR1 and CDR2 (germline): SEHNR, FQNEAQ (reference sequence). The CDR3 has 14 residues. Trimming at V came to 4 bases and at J to 2 bases, leaving 1 base not matched to a gene. CDR3 residues: CASSSGQGNYGYTF. The CDR3 nucleotides are TGTGCCAGCAGCTCGGGACAGGGGAACTATGGCTACACCTTC.

V is TRBV12-3 or TRBV12-4 and J is TRBJ2-7, with TRBD1 matching over 9 bases. The CDR3 runs to 14 residues. V shed 3 bases, J shed 7 bases, and the junction held 7 bases outside the gene matches. The CDR3 DNA follows: TGTGCCAGCAGTTTCGGACAGGGGTTTCAGGAGCAGTACTTC. Translating it yields CASSFGQGFQEQYF.

This clonotype has at least ten counts. The chain links TRBV7-8 to TRBJ2-2; 9 nucleotides match TRBD2. Germline V gives CDR1 SGHVS, CDR2 FQNEAQ. V lost 4 bases to trimming and J lost 0 bases; unmatched junction nucleotides: 6. The CDR3 runs 17 residues. The CDR3 sequence is CASSWEAGGTNTGELFF. In nucleotides, the CDR3 is TGTGCCAGCAGCTGGGAAGCGGGGGGTACGAACACCGGGGAGCTGTTTTTT.

The CDR3 bases are TGTGCCAGCAGCTTTAAAACTAGCGGGGGGGCCTCCTACAATGAGCAGTTCTTC. Residues: CASSFKTSGGASYNEQFF. V gene TRBV3-1 combines with J gene TRBJ2-1; 13 bases align to TRBD2. CDR1 LGHDT and CDR2 YNNKEL come from the germline V gene (reference sequence). The CDR3 runs to 18 residues. V shed 5 bases and J 0 bases; nucleotides not matched to a gene: 7.